A selection of T cell receptor beta chains follows, all from one sample in a study of cytomegalovirus exposure and HLA in healthy donors. Assay: immunoSEQ multiplex PCR; the TCRdb copy retains only in-frame clones and omits some. In the table there are tens of thousands of clones, around 80% of which are singletons. Sequencing was performed on PBMCs. All receptors derive from a male donor in good health and CMV-seropositive. CDR3s include the opening cysteine and the closing phenylalanine or tryptophan. The D gene is left open where the match is weak. Clone sizes are given selectively: once, few, many, or a class where the clone is expanded.

clone_size j_call v_call d_call cdr3_aa cdr3_nt
- TRBJ2-1 TRBV15 TRBD2 CATSRERGSGSMGEQFF TGTGCCACCAGCAGAGAGAGGGGAAGCGGGAGCATGGGTGAGCAGTTCTTC
once TRBJ1-5 TRBV28 - CASSTQTDPKPQHF TGTGCCAGCAGTACCCAGACAGACCCCAAGCCCCAGCATTTT
once TRBJ2-7 TRBV5-1 TRBD1 CASSYGVGTGGDEQYF TGCGCCAGCAGCTATGGGGTAGGGACAGGGGGGGACGAGCAGTACTTC
- TRBJ2-7 TRBV29-1 - CSVADSAYEQYF TGCAGCGTTGCGGACTCAGCCTACGAGCAGTACTTC
- TRBJ2-3 TRBV28 TRBD2 CASSSALAGTDTQYF TGTGCCAGCAGTTCGGCCCTAGCGGGGACAGATACGCAGTATTTT
once TRBJ2-7 TRBV6-6 - CASRGSGTLYEQYF TGTGCCAGCAGGGGTTCCGGGACACTCTACGAGCAGTACTTC
- TRBJ2-7 TRBV6-5 - CASSYSSNHEQYF TGTGCCAGCAGTTACTCGAGCAACCACGAGCAGTACTTC
- TRBJ1-1 TRBV7-9 - CASSWGSQGTEAFF TGTGCCAGCAGCTGGGGCTCCCAGGGCACTGAAGCTTTCTTT
once TRBJ2-7 TRBV19 - CASSLAGEQYF TGTGCCAGTAGTCTCGCGGGCGAGCAGTACTTC
- TRBJ1-5 TRBV18 TRBD1 CASSSQGADQPQHF TGTGCCAGCTCATCCCAGGGGGCCGATCAGCCCCAGCATTTT
- TRBJ1-2 TRBV9 TRBD1 CASSVGYGQGVSGGYTF TGTGCCAGCAGCGTAGGGTACGGACAGGGCGTAAGTGGAGGCTACACCTTC
- TRBJ2-2 TRBV6-1 TRBD1 CASSPGTGGTGELFF TGTGCCAGCAGTCCCGGGACAGGGGGCACCGGGGAGCTGTTTTTT
- TRBJ2-2 TRBV5-4 TRBD2 CASTGGGLAGGGGELFF TGTGCCAGCACCGGAGGGGGACTAGCGGGGGGCGGCGGGGAGCTGTTTTTT
few TRBJ2-7 TRBV6-1 TRBD2 CASRELALSSYEQYF TGTGCCAGCAGGGAACTAGCGTTAAGCTCCTACGAGCAGTACTTC
- TRBJ1-5 TRBV6-6 - CASSYSGGSNQPQHF TGTGCCAGCAGTTACTCCGGGGGTAGCAATCAGCCCCAGCATTTT
few TRBJ2-2 TRBV9 - CASSSNRDMAGELFF TGTGCCAGCAGCTCCAACAGGGATATGGCCGGGGAGCTGTTTTTT
- TRBJ1-5 TRBV19 - CASMSLRQSNQPQHF TGTGCCAGTATGAGCCTTAGACAGAGCAATCAGCCCCAGCATTTT
- TRBJ1-5 TRBV15 - CATSIQYNQPQHF TGTGCCACCAGCATACAGTACAATCAGCCCCAGCATTTT
- TRBJ1-4 TRBV19 TRBD1 CASSFTGVTNEKLFF TGTGCCAGTAGCTTCACAGGGGTGACTAATGAAAAACTGTTTTTT
- TRBJ2-6 TRBV6-1 - CASSEGRVAGANVLTF TGTGCCAGCAGTGAAGGAAGAGTCGCCGGGGCCAACGTCCTGACTTTC
- TRBJ2-1 TRBV11-2 - CASSLGAAAYNEQFF TGTGCCAGCAGCTTAGGAGCGGCGGCCTACAATGAGCAGTTCTTC
- TRBJ2-2 TRBV5-1 - CASSLVTAGAAGELFF TGCGCCAGCAGCTTGGTAACTGCGGGGGCGGCCGGGGAGCTGTTTTTT
- TRBJ2-3 TRBV11-2 - CASSLIPGDTDTQYF TGTGCCAGCAGCTTAATCCCGGGAGACACAGATACGCAGTATTTT
- TRBJ1-4 TRBV18 TRBD1 CASSQGGATNEKLFF TGTGCCAGCTCCCAAGGGGGCGCAACTAATGAAAAACTGTTTTTT
- TRBJ2-7 TRBV4-1 - CASSHAGTTRGEQYF TGCGCCAGCAGCCACGCCGGGACAACCCGTGGGGAGCAGTACTTC